This entry concerns a single T cell receptor beta chain. Its specificity is not known. The sample originates from a study of a mutant IDH1 vaccine in newly diagnosed glioma. Study details: The first vaccination came 4-6 weeks after radiotherapy alone, or with temozolomide cycles. Before enrollment, the patients had been treated with radiotherapy alone, temozolomide alone, or both together. Most of them had received both.

This CDR3 region has 13 residues. Germline V lookup: CDR1 SNHLY, CDR2 FYNNEI. The germline V and J ends were trimmed by 11 bases and 5 bases, with 15 bases remaining between them. Method: immunoSEQ multiplex PCR; TCRdb's copy keeps in-frame clones and lacks some. The sample lists about 54,000 clones, approximately 81% occurring once. The time point is: week 5, during vaccination. In the vaccine, a single dose held 300 ug of the mutant IDH1 20-mer peptide, along with topical imiquimod. This chain connects TRBV2 to TRBJ1-4; D gene uncertain. The sequence was collected from a man aged 30 to 45 with glioma. The sequenced sample was PBMCs, obtained from a glioma patient whose treatment included an IDH1 peptide vaccine. As DNA, the CDR3 is TGTGCCTCCGCGGCGGATGGGAATGAAAAACTGTTTTTT. It encodes CASAADGNEKLFF. Full variable domain (missing parts from reference TRBV2 and TRBJ1-4): EPEVTQTPSHQVTQMGQEVILRCVPISNHLYFYWYRQILGQKVEFLVSFYNNEISEKSEIFDDQFSVERPDGSNFTLKIRSTKLEDSAMYFCASAADGNEKLFFGSGTQLSVL.